This T cell receptor beta chain was captured by sequencing in a study of OX40 agonist ivuxolimab in advanced cancers. V lost 4 bases, J lost 3 bases, and 15 bases lay in between. The CDR3 contains 16 residues. The germline V gene has CDR1 PRHDT and CDR2 FYEKMQ (reference sequence). The method was immunoSEQ multiplex PCR; TCRdb's version includes in-frame clones alone and lacks a portion of them. Of some 110,000 clones in the sample, just under 95% are singletons; the top ten hold 0.81%. V and J are TRBV13 and TRBJ2-2; D call uncertain. The sample consisted of CD4+ or CD8+ T cells sorted from blood, taken in a trial of the OX40 agonist ivuxolimab. This clonotype originated in an adult with an advanced solid tumor such as melanoma, head and neck, liver or kidney cancer. The CDR3 DNA reads as TGTGCCAGCAGCTCTGCCACTGCATCACACACCGGGGAGCTGTTTTTT. This codes for CASSSATASHTGELFF.